This T cell receptor beta chain is from a study of somatic mutations in cytotoxic T cells in rheumatoid arthritis. The V gene's germline CDR1 is SGHTA and CDR2 FQGTGA. The CDR3 runs to 13 residues. Trimming left V 1 base short and J 6 bases short, with 9 bases between. The protocol was immunoSEQ multiplex PCR, while the TCRdb copy is restricted to in-frame clones and leaves out a portion. The sample consists of around 1,400 clones, over 60% of them appearing once. This receptor was obtained from an adult with rheumatoid arthritis. Sequencing was carried out using CD8+ T cells sorted from blood. The chain links TRBV7-3 to TRBJ1-1; D is unclear. The CDR3 here is CASSLSPGAEAFF. The CDR3 region has the DNA TGTGCCAGCAGCTTAAGCCCAGGCGCTGAAGCTTTCTTT.